This TCR beta chain is from a study of T cell responses to AZD1222 COVID-19 vaccine. Regarding the study as a whole: With dominance at 160-218 and 743-854, vaccine-associated CD4 TCRs spanned spike.

Pooled samples include second doses given at about 4 or 12 weeks. In regard to this clone: The antigen is unknown.

Sequencing was performed with immunoSEQ multiplex PCR; in TCRdb, only in-frame clones are kept and a portion is missing. Among 53,000 or so clones, 86% were seen once, and the ten largest hold approximately 7%. The sequence came from an adult who received the AZD1222 COVID-19 vaccine. Sequencing used peripheral blood, obtained 28 days after the second AZD1222 dose.

In DNA form, the CDR3 reads TGTGCCAGCCGGTCCAGCCCGGGACGGACCCAGTACTTC. It encodes CASRSSPGRTQYF. J is TRBJ2-5 and V is TRBV2; D is possibly TRBD1 or TRBD2 (5 bases each). Trimming took 8 bases from V and 7 from J, leaving 17 bases between them. There are 13 residues in the CDR3. Germline loops: CDR1 SNHLY, CDR2 FYNNEI.